These 25 T cell receptor beta chains were all obtained from the same sample, sequenced in a study of vaccination effects on CD4 cells after COVID-19. Sequencing in the ViraFEST assay came after antigen-specific CD4+ T cells had been expanded with viral peptide pools, which were used to stimulate PBMC. Following 10 days of culture, CD4+ T cells were isolated. All vaccine recipients tested negative for nucleocapsid antibodies and had never contracted SARS-CoV-2 infection. These receptors lack a known antigen. Data came from immunoSEQ multiplex PCR; TCRdb stores just in-frame clones and leaves some out. The sample shows 73,000 or so clones, 60% to 85% of them seen only once. The sequencing used CD4+ T cells from PBMCs cultured with SARS-CoV-2 spike peptides, collected before COVID-19 vaccination. These TCRs come from a human donor who received a COVID-19 vaccine.

Written as DNA, the CDR3 is TGCGCCAGCAGCCAGGCCGGGACAGGGAACTATGGCTACACCTTC. Protein product: CASSQAGTGNYGYTF. J is TRBJ1-2 and V is TRBV4-3, with 9 bases identical to TRBD1. J was trimmed by 2 bases and V by 3 bases; bases with no gene match: 4. CDR1 and CDR2 from the germline V gene are LGHNA and YSLEER. This CDR3 is built from 15 residues.

The CDR3 is CASKPGVEDTQYF. The CDR3 nucleotides are TGTGCCTCAAAACCCGGGGTGGAAGATACGCAGTATTTT. The chain couples TRBV13 to TRBJ2-3; TRBD2 might be the D (5 bases). V was trimmed by 11 bases and J by 5 bases, leaving 17 bases between them. The CDR3 is made up of 13 amino acids. Germline-derived CDR1 and CDR2 are PRHDT and FYEKMQ (reference sequence). Looking up the rest from reference TRBV13 and TRBJ2-3 gives the full variable domain: AAGVIQSPRHLIKEKRETATLKCYPIPRHDTVYWYQQGPGQDPQFLISFYEKMQSDKGSIPDRFSAQQFSDYHSELNMSSLELGDSALYFCASKPGVEDTQYFGPGTRLTVL.

The CDR3 loop reads CASSPNGGHTYNEQFF. The CDR3 DNA follows: TGTGCCAGCTCACCAAATGGGGGGCACACCTACAATGAGCAGTTCTTC. V usage is TRBV18 and J usage is TRBJ2-1; the D gene could be TRBD1 or TRBD2 (6 bases each). Germline CDR1 KGHSH, CDR2 LQKENI. The CDR3 covers 16 residues. Trimming took 2 bases from V and 2 from J, leaving 13 bases between them.

This rearrangement joins TRBV24-1 to TRBJ1-2; D is possibly TRBD1 (6 bases). The CDR3 length is 14 residues. From germline, CDR1 is KGHDR and CDR2 SFDVKD. Between the trimmed V and J ends, which lost 2 bases and 7 bases, there was a span of 13 bases. The CDR3 nucleotides read TGTGCCACCAGTGATTCAAGGACAGTTCCTGGCTACACCTTC. Amino acids: CATSDSRTVPGYTF.

The chain is built from TRBV2 and TRBJ2-1, with TRBD2 as a possible D gene (7 bases). The CDR3 is 15 amino acids. Germline CDR1 SNHLY, CDR2 FYNNEI. Trimming removed 5 bases at V and 7 bases at J, with 18 bases between. Here the CDR3 reads CASSLRGAAGNEQFF. DNA of the CDR3: TGTGCCAGCAGTCTACGGGGGGCGGCGGGGAATGAGCAGTTCTTC.

This rearrangement joins TRBV6-1 to TRBJ1-1; D is unclear. The CDR3 spans 18 residues. The V gene lost 2 bases and the J gene lost 1 base, with 20 bases spanning the gap. In germline, CDR1 is MNHNS, CDR2 SASEGT. This chain's CDR3 is CASSEITWETKGNTEAFF. DNA of the CDR3: TGTGCCAGCAGTGAAATAACGTGGGAAACTAAGGGGAACACTGAAGCTTTCTTT.

A single count supports this clone. This chain connects TRBV29-1 to TRBJ1-1; weak D call: TRBD1 (6 bases). Trimming cost V 0 bases and J 4 bases, with 9 bases left between them. CDR3 length: 13 residues. In germline, CDR1 is SQVTM, CDR2 ANQGSEA. The CDR3: CSVEEPRGTEAFF. The CDR3 bases are TGCAGCGTTGAAGAGCCCAGGGGCACTGAAGCTTTCTTT.

The genes are TRBV7-2 and TRBJ2-1; 8 bases align to TRBD1. Germline lookup yields CDR1 SGHTA and CDR2 FQGNSA. Trimming at V came to 0 bases and at J to 1 base, leaving 8 bases not matched to a gene. This CDR3 is 18 amino acids long. CDR3 amino acids: CASSLAPAGGFSYNEQFF. In DNA, the CDR3 is TGTGCCAGCAGCTTAGCGCCGGCAGGGGGCTTTTCCTACAATGAGCAGTTCTTC.

The rearrangement joins TRBV14 to TRBJ1-3; D ambiguous. The CDR3 runs to 16 residues. Trimming removed 1 base at V and 4 bases at J, with 14 bases between. Germline loops: CDR1 SGHDN, CDR2 FVKESK. The CDR3 bases are TGTGCCAGCAGCCAAGGACTCCTGGCGGGCGGAAACACCATATATTTT. The encoded protein is CASSQGLLAGGNTIYF. Together with reference TRBV14 and TRBJ1-3, the CDR3 gives the full variable domain: EAGVTQFPSHSVIEKGQTVTLRCDPISGHDNLYWYRRVMGKEIKFLLHFVKESKQDESGMPNNRFLAERTGGTYSTLKVQPAELEDSGVYFCASSQGLLAGGNTIYFGEGSWLTVV.

This clone was counted a few times. The J gene is TRBJ2-6, the V gene TRBV7-9; D tentatively fits TRBD1 or TRBD2 (5 bases each). This CDR3 region has 15 residues. The V gene lost 3 bases and the J gene lost 1 base, with 7 bases spanning the gap. Germline lookup yields CDR1 SEHNR and CDR2 FQNEAQ (reference sequence). CDR3 nucleotide sequence: TGTGCCAGCAGCTTGGGGGTATCTGGGGCCAACGTCCTGACTTTC. Amino acid sequence: CASSLGVSGANVLTF.

J is TRBJ1-1 and V is TRBV7-2; D may be TRBD1 (5 bases). V was clipped by 5 bases and J by 1 base, with 11 bases between them. There are 14 residues in the CDR3. Per the germline V gene, CDR1 is SGHTA and CDR2 is FQGNSA. The CDR3 DNA is TGTGCCAGCAGCCCGGGGCAGTGGAACACTGAAGCTTTCTTT. As protein: CASSPGQWNTEAFF.

This clone was found once. For the CDR3, the DNA is TGCGCCAGCAGCCGCCCAGGGGGTAATCAGCCCCAGCATTTT. It specifies CASSRPGGNQPQHF. V usage is TRBV5-1 and J usage is TRBJ1-5; 7 nucleotides agree with TRBD1. This CDR3 region has 14 residues. The V gene's germline CDR1 is SGHRS and CDR2 YFSETQ. With 4 bases clipped from V and 4 bases from J, the junction kept 5 bases outside the gene matches.

In nucleotides, the CDR3 is TGTGCCAGCAGCTTAGAAGGGAATGCTGAGCAGTTCTTC. Its protein product is CASSLEGNAEQFF. The rearrangement links TRBV11-3 to TRBJ2-1, with D unresolved. CDR1 and CDR2 from the germline V gene are SGHNT and YENEEA. The CDR3 is 13 residues long. The V end lost 0 bases, the J end lost 9 bases, and 9 bases lay between the germline ends.

The V and J genes are TRBV5-1 and TRBJ1-5, with D uncertain. This CDR3 is 13 amino acids long. The germline V gene encodes CDR1 SGHRS and CDR2 YFSETQ. The V end was cut by 5 bases, the J end by 3 bases, with 9 bases between. The CDR3 loop reads CASRSSLNQPQHF. In nucleotides, the CDR3 is TGCGCCAGCAGGTCGTCGCTCAATCAGCCCCAGCATTTT.

The chain couples TRBV6-5 to TRBJ1-2, with 8 positions matching TRBD1. CDR3 length equals 13 residues. CDR1 is MNHEY, CDR2 SVGAGI, per germline. The V gene end was trimmed by 5 bases and the J gene end by 8 bases; junction bases not matched to a gene: 7. The CDR3 sequence is CASSLTGGFGYTF. The CDR3 DNA reads TGTGCCAGCAGTCTCACAGGGGGATTCGGCTACACCTTC.

The CDR3 loop reads CATPNPGQGNTEAFF. CDR3 nucleotides: TGTGCCACCCCAAATCCGGGACAGGGAAACACTGAAGCTTTCTTT. V usage is TRBV24-1 and J usage is TRBJ1-1, with 9 nucleotides matching TRBD1. V lost 9 bases and J lost 2; bases outside the gene matches: 9. This CDR3 region has 15 residues. In germline, CDR1 is KGHDR, CDR2 SFDVKD.

The CDR3 region is CASMEGRTGELFF. CDR3 bases: TGTGCCAGCATGGAGGGCAGAACCGGGGAGCTGTTTTTT. The chain is built from TRBV28 and TRBJ2-2; maybe TRBD2 (6 bases). Germline CDR1 reads MDHEN; CDR2 reads SYDVKM. V was cut by 7 bases and J by 5 bases, with 11 bases left in between. This CDR3 is 13 amino acids long.

The rearrangement joins TRBV30 to TRBJ2-3; D remains unclear. V was shortened by 4 bases and J by 0 bases, with 14 bases between the two germline ends. CDR3 length equals 15 residues. Germline V lookup: CDR1 GTSNPN, CDR2 SVGIG (reference sequence). Here the CDR3 reads CAWKRQLSSTDTQYF. The CDR3, as DNA: TGTGCCTGGAAACGTCAACTATCTAGCACAGATACGCAGTATTTT.

The J gene is TRBJ1-2, the V gene TRBV2, with 12 bases identical to TRBD1. After removal of 2 bases from V and 7 bases from J, the junction contained 2 bases not matched to a gene. The CDR3 extends over 14 amino acids. Germline lookup yields CDR1 SNHLY and CDR2 FYNNEI. The CDR3 loop reads CASSERGQGAGYTF. CDR3 DNA sequence: TGTGCCAGCAGTGAAAGGGGACAGGGGGCTGGCTACACCTTC.

The V gene is TRBV7-8, the J gene TRBJ1-1; no clear D gene. Trimming took off 5 bases at V and 10 bases at J, with 20 bases between the two ends. The germline gives CDR1 SGHVS, CDR2 FQNEAQ. The CDR3 is 14 residues long. The CDR3 protein is CASSELDVGLLAFF. The CDR3, as DNA: TGTGCCAGCAGCGAGTTAGACGTAGGCTTACTAGCTTTCTTT.

The gene calls are TRBV7-3 and TRBJ1-2; 9 nucleotides match TRBD1. Germline V gene sequence: CDR1 SGHTA, CDR2 FQGTGA. With 5 bases clipped from V and 7 bases from J, the junction kept 8 bases outside the gene matches. The CDR3 contains 14 residues. The CDR3 reads CASSPLGQGSGYTF. Written as DNA, the CDR3 is TGTGCCAGCAGCCCTCTTGGACAGGGGAGTGGCTACACCTTC.

In its sample, this clone was seen once. This chain connects TRBV6-4 to TRBJ2-7; TRBD1 matches at 8 bases. This CDR3 has 15 residues. Germline CDR1 and CDR2: MRHNA and SNTAGT. Trimming removed 0 bases from V and 2 bases from J; junction bases left unmatched: 3. The CDR3 loop is CASSDSRQGPYEQYV. The CDR3 bases are TGTGCCAGCAGTGACTCAAGACAGGGGCCCTACGAGCAGTACGTC.

The V call is TRBV5-1, the J call TRBJ2-3, with D perhaps matching TRBD2 (5 bases). Deletions cut 0 bases from V and 6 bases from J, with 8 bases between. This CDR3 region has 13 residues. Per the germline V gene, CDR1 is SGHRS and CDR2 is YFSETQ. The CDR3 nucleotides read TGCGCCAGCAGCTTGGACGGCGGGGATACGCAGTATTTT. It yields the protein CASSLDGGDTQYF.

The rearrangement links TRBV13 to TRBJ2-3; 8 bases fit TRBD1. The CDR3 totals 13 residues. J lost 4 bases, V lost 8 bases, and 5 bases had no gene match. The germline CDR1 and CDR2 sequences are PRHDT and FYEKMQ (reference sequence). CDR3 in amino acids: CASADRGSDTQYF. In nucleotides, the CDR3 is TGTGCCAGCGCAGACAGGGGATCAGATACGCAGTATTTT.

The chain couples TRBV3-1 (or the pseudogene TRBV3-2) to TRBJ2-3, with a possible D match to TRBD1 (5 bases). Trimming took 0 bases from V and 4 from J, leaving 14 bases between them. This CDR3 spans 16 amino acids. Germline V gives CDR1 LGHDT, CDR2 YNNKEL (reference sequence). Here the CDR3 DNA reads TGTGCCAGCAGCCAAGATTTCGGCAGGGCCCCAGATACGCAGTATTTT. It encodes CASSQDFGRAPDTQYF.